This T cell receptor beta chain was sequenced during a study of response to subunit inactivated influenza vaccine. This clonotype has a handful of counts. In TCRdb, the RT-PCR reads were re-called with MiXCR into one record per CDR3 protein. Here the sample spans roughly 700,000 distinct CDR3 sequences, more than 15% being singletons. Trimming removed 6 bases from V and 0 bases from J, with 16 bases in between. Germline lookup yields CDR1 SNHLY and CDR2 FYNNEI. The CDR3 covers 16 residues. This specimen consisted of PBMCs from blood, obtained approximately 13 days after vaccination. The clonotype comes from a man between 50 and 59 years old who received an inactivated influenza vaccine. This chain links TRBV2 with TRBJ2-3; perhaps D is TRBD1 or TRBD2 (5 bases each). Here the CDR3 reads CASSQGVGPSTDTQYF. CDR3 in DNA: TGTGCCAGCAGCCAAGGGGTGGGACCTAGCACAGATACGCAGTATTTT.